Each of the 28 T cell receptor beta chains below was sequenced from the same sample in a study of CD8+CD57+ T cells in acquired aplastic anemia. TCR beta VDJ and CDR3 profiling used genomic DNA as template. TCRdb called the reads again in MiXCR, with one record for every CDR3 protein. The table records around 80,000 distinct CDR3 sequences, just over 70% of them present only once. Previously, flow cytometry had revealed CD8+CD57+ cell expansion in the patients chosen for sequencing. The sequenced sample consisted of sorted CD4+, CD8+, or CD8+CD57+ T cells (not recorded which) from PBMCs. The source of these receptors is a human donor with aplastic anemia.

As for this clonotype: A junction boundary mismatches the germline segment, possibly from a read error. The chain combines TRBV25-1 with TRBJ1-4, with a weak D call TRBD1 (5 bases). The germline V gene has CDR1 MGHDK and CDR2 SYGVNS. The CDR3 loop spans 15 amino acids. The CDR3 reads CASRDRGATNGKLFF. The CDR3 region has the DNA TGTGCCAGCAGGGATAGGGGTGCAACTAATGGAAAACTGTTTTTT.

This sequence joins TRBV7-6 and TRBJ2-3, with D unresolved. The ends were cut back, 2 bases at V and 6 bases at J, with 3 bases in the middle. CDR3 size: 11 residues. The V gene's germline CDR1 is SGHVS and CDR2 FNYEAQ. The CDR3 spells CASSLSDTQYF. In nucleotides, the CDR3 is TGTGCCAGCAGCTTATCCGATACGCAGTATTTT.

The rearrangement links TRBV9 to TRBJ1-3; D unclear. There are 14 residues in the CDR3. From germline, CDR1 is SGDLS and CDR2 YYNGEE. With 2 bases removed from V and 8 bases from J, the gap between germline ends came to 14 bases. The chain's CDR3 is CASSVRGTADTIYF. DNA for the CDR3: TGTGCCAGCAGCGTTAGAGGCACAGCAGACACCATATATTTT.

This chain's CDR3 is CATSGQFNYGYTF. CDR3 coding DNA: TGTGCCACCTCGGGACAGTTTAACTATGGCTACACCTTC. This sequence joins TRBV19 and TRBJ1-2, with 7 bases aligning to TRBD1. The ends lost 10 bases at V and 1 base at J; junction bases unmatched: 6. This CDR3 region has 13 residues. Germline-derived CDR1 and CDR2 are LNHDA and SQIVND (reference sequence).

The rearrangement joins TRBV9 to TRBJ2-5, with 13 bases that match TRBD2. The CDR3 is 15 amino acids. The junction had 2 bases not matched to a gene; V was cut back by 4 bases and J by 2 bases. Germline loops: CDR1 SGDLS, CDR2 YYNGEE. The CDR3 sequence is CASSWTSGGQETQYF. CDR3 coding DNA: TGTGCCAGCAGCTGGACTAGCGGGGGACAAGAGACCCAGTACTTC.

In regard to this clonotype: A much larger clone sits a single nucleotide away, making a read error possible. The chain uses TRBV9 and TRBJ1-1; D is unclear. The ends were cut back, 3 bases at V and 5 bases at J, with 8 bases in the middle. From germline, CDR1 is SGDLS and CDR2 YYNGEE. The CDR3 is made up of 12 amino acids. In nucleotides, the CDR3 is TGTGCCAGCAGCGCTTCTTGGACTGAAGCTTTCTTT. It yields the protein CASSASWTEAFF.

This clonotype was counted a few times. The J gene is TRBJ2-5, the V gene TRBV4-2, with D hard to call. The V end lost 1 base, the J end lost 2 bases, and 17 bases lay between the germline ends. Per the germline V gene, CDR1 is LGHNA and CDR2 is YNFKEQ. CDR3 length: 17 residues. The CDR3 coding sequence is TGTGCCAGCAGCCAAGTCGACTCGCAAAGCGCTCAAGAGACCCAGTACTTC. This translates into CASSQVDSQSAQETQYF.

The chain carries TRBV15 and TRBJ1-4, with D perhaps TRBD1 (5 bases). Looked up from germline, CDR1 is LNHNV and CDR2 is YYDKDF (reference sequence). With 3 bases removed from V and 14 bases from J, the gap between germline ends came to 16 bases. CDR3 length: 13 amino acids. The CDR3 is CATSSDQGGWLFF. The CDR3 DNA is TGTGCCACCAGCAGCGACCAGGGAGGCTGGCTGTTTTTT.

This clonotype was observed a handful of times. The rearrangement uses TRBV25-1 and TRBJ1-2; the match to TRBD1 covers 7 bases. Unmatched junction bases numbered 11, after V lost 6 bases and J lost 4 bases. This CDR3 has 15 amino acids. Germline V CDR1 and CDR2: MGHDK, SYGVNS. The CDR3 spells CASRPNRGEGYGYTF. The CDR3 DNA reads TGTGCCAGCAGACCAAACAGGGGCGAGGGCTATGGCTACACCTTC.

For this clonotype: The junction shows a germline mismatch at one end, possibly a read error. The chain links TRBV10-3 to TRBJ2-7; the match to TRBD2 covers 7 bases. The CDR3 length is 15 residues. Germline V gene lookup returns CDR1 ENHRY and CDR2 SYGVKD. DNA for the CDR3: TGTACCATCAGCGGGGAGGGCTACCTCTCCTACGAGCAGTACTTC. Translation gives CTISGEGYLSYEQYF.

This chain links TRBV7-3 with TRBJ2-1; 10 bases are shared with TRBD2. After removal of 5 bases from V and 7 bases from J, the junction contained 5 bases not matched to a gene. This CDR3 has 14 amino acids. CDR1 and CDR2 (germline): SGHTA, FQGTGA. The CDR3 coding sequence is TGTGCCAGCAGCGTGGGACTAGCGAGTAATGAGCAGTTCTTC. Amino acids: CASSVGLASNEQFF.

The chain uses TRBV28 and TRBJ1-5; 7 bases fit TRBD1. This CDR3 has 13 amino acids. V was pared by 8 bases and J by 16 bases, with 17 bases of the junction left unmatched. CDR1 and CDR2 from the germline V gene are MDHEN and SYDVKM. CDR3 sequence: CASGSMGDRPSHF. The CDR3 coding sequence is TGTGCCAGCGGATCCATGGGGGACAGACCTTCCCATTTT.

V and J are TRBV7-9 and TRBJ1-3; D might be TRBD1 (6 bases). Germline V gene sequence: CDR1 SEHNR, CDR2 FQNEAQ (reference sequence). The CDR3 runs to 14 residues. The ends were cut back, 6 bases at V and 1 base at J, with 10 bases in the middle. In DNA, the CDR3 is TGTGCCAGCAGGCCCACAGGGTCTGGAAACACCATATATTTT. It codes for CASRPTGSGNTIYF.

CDR3 bases: TGCGCCAGCAGTGGCGTGCCTAGCGGTCGCTACGAGCAGTACTTC. Translating it yields CASSGVPSGRYEQYF. The rearrangement joins TRBV10-1 to TRBJ2-7; TRBD2 agrees at 7 bases. V gave up 4 bases and J gave up 3 bases; unmatched junction bases: 9. Germline V gene sequence: CDR1 WNHNN, CDR2 SYGVQD (reference sequence). The CDR3 runs to 15 residues.

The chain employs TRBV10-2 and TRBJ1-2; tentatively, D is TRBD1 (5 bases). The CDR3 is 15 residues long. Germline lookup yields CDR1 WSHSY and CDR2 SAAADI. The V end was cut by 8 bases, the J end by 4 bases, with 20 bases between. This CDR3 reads CASGARDGGVYGYTF. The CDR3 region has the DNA TGCGCCAGCGGCGCGCGGGACGGCGGAGTCTATGGCTACACCTTC.

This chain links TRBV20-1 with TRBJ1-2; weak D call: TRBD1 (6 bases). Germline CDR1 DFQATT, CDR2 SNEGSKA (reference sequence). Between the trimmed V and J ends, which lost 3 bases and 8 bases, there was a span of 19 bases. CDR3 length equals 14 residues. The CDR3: CSARDETGKGGYTF. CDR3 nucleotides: TGCAGTGCTAGGGATGAAACAGGGAAGGGAGGCTACACCTTC.

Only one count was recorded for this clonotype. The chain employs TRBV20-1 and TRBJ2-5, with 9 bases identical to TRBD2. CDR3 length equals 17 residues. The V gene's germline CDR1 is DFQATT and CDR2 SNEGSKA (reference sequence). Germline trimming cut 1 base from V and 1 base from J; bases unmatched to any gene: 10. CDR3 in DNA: TGCAGTGCTAGAGGTGGTCTAGCGGGACCCATCCAAGAGACCCAGTACTTC. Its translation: CSARGGLAGPIQETQYF.

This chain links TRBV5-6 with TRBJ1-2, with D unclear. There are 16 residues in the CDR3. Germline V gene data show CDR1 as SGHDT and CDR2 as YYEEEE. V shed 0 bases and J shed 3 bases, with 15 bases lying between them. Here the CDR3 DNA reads TGTGCCAGCAGCTTGGTGGTGGTAACCGGGGACTATGGCTACACCTTC. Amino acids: CASSLVVVTGDYGYTF.

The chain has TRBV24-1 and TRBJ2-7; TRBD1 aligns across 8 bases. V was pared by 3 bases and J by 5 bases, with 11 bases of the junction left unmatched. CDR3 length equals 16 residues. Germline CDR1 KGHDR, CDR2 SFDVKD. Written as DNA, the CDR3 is TGTGCCACCAGTGATGGCAGGGGGCGCGGGATAGACGAGCAGTACTTC. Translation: CATSDGRGRGIDEQYF.

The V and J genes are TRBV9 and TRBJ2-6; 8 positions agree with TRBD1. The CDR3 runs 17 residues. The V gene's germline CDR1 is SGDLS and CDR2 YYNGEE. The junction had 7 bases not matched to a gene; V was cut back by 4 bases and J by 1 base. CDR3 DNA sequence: TGTGCCAGCAGCCCCCGGACAGGGTCTTCTGGGGCCAACGTCCTGACTTTC. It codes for CASSPRTGSSGANVLTF.

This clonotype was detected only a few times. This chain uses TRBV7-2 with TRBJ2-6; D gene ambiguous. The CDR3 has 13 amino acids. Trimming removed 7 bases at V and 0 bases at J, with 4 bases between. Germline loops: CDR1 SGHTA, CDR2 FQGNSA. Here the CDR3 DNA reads TGTGCCAGCAAAAACTCTGGGGCCAACGTCCTGACTTTC. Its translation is CASKNSGANVLTF.

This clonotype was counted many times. CDR3 nucleotide sequence: TGCGCCAGCAGGTCAGGACTAGCGGGAACCTACGAGCAGTACTTC. Encoded protein: CASRSGLAGTYEQYF. The V call is TRBV4-1, the J call TRBJ2-7; TRBD2 aligns across 12 bases. CDR3 length: 15 amino acids. CDR1 is MGHRA and CDR2 is YSYEKL in the germline V gene. The V segment lost 6 bases and the J segment 2 bases; nucleotides outside the gene matches: 5.

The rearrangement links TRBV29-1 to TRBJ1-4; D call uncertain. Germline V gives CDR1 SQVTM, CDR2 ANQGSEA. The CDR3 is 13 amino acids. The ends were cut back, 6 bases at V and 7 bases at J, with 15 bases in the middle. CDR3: CSVGPGQSEKLFF. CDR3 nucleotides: TGCAGCGTAGGACCTGGGCAGTCTGAAAAACTGTTTTTT.

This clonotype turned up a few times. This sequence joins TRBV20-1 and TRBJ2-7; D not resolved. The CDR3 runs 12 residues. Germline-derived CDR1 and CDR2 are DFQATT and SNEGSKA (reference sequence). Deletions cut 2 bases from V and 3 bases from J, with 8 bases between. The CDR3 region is CSARPNNYEQYF. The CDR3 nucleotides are TGCAGTGCTAGACCTAACAACTACGAGCAGTACTTC.

CDR3 sequence: CAVSGGTPGDGETQYF. Written as DNA, the CDR3 is TGTGCCGTCTCGGGCGGGACACCGGGGGATGGAGAGACCCAGTACTTC. The chain recombines TRBV10-3 with TRBJ2-5; possibly TRBD1 or TRBD2 for D (6 bases each). The CDR3 runs to 16 residues. The germline V gene encodes CDR1 ENHRY and CDR2 SYGVKD. V was clipped by 11 bases and J by 4 bases, with 26 bases between them.

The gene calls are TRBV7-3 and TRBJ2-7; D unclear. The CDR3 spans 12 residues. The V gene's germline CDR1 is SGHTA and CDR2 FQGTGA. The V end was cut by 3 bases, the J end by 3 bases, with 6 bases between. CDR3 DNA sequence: TGTGCCAGCAGCTTCTCTATCTACGAGCAGTACTTC. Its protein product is CASSFSIYEQYF.

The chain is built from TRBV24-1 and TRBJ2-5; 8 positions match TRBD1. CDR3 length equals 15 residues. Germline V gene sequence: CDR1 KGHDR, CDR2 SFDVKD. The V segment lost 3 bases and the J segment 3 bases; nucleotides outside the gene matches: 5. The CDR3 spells CATSDPGTGKETQYF. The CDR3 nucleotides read TGTGCCACCAGTGATCCCGGGACAGGTAAAGAGACCCAGTACTTC.

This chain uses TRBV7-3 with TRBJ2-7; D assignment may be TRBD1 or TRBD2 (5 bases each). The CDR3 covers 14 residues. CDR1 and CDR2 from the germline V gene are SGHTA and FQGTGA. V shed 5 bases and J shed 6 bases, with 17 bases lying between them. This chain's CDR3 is CASSLQAPRGEQYF. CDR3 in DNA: TGTGCCAGCAGCCTCCAGGCCCCGAGGGGCGAGCAGTACTTC.